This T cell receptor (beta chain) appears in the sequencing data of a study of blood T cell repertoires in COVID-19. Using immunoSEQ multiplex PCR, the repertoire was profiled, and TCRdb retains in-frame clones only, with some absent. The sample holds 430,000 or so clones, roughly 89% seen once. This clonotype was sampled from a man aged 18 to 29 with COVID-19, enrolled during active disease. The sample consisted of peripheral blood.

In DNA form, the CDR3 reads TGCGCCAGCAGCCAAGATAGGGGCACCTCCTACGAGCAGTACTTC. It codes for CASSQDRGTSYEQYF. The rearrangement links TRBV4-1 to TRBJ2-7, with D perhaps TRBD1 (5 bases). The V end was cut by 0 bases, the J end by 0 bases, with 9 bases between. The germline V gene encodes CDR1 MGHRA and CDR2 YSYEKL. The CDR3 covers 15 residues.